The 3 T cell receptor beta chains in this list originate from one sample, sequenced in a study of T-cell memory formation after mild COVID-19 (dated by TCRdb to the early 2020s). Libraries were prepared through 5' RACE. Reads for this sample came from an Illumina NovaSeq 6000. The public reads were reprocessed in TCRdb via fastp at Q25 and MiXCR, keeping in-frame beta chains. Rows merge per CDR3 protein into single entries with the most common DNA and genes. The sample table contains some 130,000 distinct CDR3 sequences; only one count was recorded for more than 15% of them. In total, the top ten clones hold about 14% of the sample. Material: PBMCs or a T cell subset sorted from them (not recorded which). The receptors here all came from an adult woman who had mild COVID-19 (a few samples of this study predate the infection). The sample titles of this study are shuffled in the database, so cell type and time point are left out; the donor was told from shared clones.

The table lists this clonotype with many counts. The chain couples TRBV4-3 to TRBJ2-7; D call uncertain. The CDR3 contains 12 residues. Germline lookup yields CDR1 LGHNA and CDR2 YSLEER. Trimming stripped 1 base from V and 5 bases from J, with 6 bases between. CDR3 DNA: TGCGCCAGCAGCCAAGTCCAAAACGAGCAGTACTTC. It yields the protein CASSQVQNEQYF.

In DNA form, the CDR3 reads TGTGCCAGCAGTGACTCTGCGGGACACCTGACTGAAGCTTTCTTT. This encodes CASSDSAGHLTEAFF. The genes are TRBV6-4 and TRBJ1-1; possible D gene TRBD1, 6 bases. The CDR3 has 15 residues. Trimming removed 0 bases at V and 5 bases at J, with 13 bases between. Looked up from germline, CDR1 is MRHNA and CDR2 is SNTAGT.

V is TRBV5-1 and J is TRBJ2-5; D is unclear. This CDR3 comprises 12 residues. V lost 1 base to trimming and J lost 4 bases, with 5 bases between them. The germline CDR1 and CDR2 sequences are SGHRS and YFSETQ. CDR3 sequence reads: CASSLTRETQYF. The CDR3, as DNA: TGCGCCAGCAGCTTGACGAGAGAGACCCAGTACTTC.